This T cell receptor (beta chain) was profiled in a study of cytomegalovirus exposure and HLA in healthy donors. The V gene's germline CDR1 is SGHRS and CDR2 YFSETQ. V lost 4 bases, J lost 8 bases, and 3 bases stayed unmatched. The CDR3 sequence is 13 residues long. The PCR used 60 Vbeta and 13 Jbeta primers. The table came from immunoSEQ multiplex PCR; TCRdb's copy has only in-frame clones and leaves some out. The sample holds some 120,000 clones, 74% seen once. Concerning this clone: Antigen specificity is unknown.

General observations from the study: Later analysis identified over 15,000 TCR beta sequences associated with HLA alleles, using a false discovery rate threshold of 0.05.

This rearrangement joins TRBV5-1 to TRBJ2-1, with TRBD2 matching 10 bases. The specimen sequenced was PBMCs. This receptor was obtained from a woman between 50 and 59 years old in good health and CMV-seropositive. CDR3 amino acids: CASSRGTSDEQFF. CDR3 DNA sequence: TGCGCCAGCAGCCGCGGGACTAGCGATGAGCAGTTCTTC.